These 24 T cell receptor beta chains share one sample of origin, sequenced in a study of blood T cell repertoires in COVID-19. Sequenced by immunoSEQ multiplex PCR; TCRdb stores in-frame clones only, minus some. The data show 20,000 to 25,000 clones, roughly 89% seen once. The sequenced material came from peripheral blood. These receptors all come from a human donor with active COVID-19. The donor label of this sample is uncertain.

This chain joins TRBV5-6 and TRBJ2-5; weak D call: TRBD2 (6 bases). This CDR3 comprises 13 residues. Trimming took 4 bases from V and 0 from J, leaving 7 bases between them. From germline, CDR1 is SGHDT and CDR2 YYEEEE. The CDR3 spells CASSREYQETQYF. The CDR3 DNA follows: TGTGCCAGCAGCCGGGAGTACCAAGAGACCCAGTACTTC.

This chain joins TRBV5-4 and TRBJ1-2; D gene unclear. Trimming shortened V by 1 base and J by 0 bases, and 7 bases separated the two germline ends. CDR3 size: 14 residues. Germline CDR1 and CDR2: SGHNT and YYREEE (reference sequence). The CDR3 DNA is TGTGCCAGCAGCTTGAACGGAGCTAACTATGGCTACACCTTC. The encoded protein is CASSLNGANYGYTF.

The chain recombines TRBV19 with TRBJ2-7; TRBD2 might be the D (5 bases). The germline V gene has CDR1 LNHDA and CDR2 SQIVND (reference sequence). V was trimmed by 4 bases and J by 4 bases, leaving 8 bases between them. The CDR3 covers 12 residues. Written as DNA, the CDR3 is TGTGCCAGTAGTAGTCGGGGATACGAGCAGTACTTC. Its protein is CASSSRGYEQYF.

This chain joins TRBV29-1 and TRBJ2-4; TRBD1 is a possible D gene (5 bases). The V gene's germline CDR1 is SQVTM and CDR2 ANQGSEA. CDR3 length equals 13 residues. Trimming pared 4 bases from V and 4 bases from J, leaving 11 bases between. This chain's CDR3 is CSVVEQDKNIQYF. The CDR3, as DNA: TGCAGCGTTGTTGAACAGGATAAAAACATTCAGTACTTC.

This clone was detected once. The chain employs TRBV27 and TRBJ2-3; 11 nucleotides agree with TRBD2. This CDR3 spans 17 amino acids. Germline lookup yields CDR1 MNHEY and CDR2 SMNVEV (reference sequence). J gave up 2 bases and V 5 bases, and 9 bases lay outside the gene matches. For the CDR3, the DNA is TGTGCCAGCAGTCGCCTGTCTAGCGGGAGGAACACAGATACGCAGTATTTT. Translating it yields CASSRLSSGRNTDTQYF.

CDR3 DNA: TGTGCCAGCAGTTTAGTTAGTCTCGAGATGAACACTGAAGCTTTCTTT. It encodes CASSLVSLEMNTEAFF. This chain joins TRBV28 and TRBJ1-1; D remains unclear. This CDR3 is 16 amino acids long. Per the germline V gene, CDR1 is MDHEN and CDR2 is SYDVKM. The V gene lost 2 bases and the J gene lost 0 bases, with 13 bases spanning the gap.

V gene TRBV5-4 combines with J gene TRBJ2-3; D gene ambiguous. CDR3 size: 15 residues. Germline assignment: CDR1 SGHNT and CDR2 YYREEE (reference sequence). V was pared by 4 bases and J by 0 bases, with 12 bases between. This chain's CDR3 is CASSRGGPSTDTQYF. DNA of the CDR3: TGTGCCAGCAGCCGTGGCGGCCCTAGCACAGATACGCAGTATTTT.

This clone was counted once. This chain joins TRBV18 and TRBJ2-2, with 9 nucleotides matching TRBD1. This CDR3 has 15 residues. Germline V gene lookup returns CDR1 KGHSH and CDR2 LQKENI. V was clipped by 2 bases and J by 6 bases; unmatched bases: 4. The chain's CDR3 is CASSPLRTGAGELFF. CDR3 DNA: TGTGCCAGCTCACCATTAAGGACAGGGGCCGGGGAGCTGTTTTTT.

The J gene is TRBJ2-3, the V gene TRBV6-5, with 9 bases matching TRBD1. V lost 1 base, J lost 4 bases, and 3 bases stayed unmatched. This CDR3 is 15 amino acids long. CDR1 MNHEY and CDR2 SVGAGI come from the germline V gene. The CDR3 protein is CASSYLQGAADTQYF. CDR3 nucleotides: TGTGCCAGCAGTTACTTACAGGGGGCCGCAGATACGCAGTATTTT.

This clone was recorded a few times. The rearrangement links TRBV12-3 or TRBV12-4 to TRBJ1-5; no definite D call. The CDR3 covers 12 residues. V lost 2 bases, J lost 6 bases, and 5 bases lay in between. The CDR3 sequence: CASSLYSQPQHF. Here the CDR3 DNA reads TGTGCCAGCAGTTTATATAGTCAGCCCCAGCATTTT.

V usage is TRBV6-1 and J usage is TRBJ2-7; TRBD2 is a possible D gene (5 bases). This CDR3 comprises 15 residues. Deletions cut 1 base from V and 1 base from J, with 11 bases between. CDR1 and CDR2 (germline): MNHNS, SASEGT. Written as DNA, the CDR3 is TGTGCCAGCAGTGAAGGGGCTAGCAGGTCCTACGAGCAGTACTTC. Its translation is CASSEGASRSYEQYF.

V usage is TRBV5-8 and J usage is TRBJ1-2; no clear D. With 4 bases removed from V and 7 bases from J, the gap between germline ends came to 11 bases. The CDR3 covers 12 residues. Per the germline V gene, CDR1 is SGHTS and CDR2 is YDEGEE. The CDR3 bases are TGTGCCAGCAGCCTGAGGCCGGTTGGCTACACCTTC. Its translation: CASSLRPVGYTF. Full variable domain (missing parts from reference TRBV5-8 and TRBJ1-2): EAGVTQSPTHLIKTRGQQATLRCSPISGHTSVYWYQQALGLGLQFLLWYDEGEERNRGNFPPRFSGRQFPNYSSELNVNALELEDSALYLCASSLRPVGYTFGSGTRLTVV.

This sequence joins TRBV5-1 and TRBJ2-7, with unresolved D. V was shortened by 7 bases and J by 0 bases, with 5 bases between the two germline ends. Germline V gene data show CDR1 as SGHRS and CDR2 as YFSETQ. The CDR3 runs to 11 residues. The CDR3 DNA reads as TGCGCCAGCGCGAGCTCCTACGAGCAGTACTTC. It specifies CASASSYEQYF.

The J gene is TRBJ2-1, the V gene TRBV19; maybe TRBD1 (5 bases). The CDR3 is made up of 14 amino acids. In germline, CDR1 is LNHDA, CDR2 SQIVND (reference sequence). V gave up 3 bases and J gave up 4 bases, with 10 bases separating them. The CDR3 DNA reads TGTGCCAGTAGTATGGGGCTTCGTTACAATGAGCAGTTCTTC. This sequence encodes CASSMGLRYNEQFF.

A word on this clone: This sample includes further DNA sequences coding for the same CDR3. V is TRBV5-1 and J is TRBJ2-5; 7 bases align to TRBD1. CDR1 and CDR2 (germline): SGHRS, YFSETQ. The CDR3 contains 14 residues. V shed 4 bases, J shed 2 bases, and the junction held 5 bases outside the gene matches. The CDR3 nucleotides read TGCGCCAGCAGCCCCCGGACAGGACAAGAGACCCAGTACTTC. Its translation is CASSPRTGQETQYF.

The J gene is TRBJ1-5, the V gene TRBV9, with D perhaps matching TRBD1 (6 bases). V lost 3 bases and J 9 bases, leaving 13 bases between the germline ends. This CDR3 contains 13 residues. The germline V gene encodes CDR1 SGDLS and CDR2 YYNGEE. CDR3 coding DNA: TGTGCCAGCAGCGACAGGGCCACGGGGCCCCAGCATTTT. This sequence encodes CASSDRATGPQHF.

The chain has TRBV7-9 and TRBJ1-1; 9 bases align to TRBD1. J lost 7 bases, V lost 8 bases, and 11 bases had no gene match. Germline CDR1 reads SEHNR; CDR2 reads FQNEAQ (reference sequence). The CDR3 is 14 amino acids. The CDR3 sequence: CASAKTGGVNEAFF. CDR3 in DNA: TGTGCCAGCGCAAAAACAGGGGGCGTGAATGAAGCTTTCTTT.

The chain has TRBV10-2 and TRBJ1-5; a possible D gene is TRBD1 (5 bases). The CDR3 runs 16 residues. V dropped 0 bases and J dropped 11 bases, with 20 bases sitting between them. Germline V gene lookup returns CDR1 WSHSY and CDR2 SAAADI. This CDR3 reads CASSESSGGSGGSQHF. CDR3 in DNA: TGCGCCAGCAGTGAGTCTTCGGGGGGGTCGGGGGGATCCCAGCATTTT.

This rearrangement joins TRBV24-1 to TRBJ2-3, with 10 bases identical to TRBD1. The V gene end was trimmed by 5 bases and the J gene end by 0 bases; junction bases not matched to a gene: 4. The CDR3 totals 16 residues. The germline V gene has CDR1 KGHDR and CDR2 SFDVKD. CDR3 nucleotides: TGTGCCACCAGTGTCCCGACAGGGGGCAGCACAGATACGCAGTATTTT. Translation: CATSVPTGGSTDTQYF.

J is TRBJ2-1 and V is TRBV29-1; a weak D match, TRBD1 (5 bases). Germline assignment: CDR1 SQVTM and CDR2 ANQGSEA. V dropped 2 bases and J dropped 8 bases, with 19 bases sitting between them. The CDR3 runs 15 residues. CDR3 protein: CSVETNKGPTYEQFF. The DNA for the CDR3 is TGCAGCGTTGAAACCAATAAGGGGCCCACCTATGAGCAGTTCTTC.

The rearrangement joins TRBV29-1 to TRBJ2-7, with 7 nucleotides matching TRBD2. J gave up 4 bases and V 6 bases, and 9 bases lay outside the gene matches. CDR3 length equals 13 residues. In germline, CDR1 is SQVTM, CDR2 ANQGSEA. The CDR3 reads CSVRTRLTYEQYF. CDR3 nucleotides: TGCAGCGTGAGGACTAGACTTACTTACGAGCAGTACTTC.

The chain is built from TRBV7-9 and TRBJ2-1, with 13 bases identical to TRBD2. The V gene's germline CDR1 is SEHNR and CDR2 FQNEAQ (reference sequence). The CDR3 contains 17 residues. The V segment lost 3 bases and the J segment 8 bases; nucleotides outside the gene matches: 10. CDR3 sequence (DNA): TGTGCCAGCAGCTTCACTCCCGGGACTAGCGGGAATTATGAGCAGTTCTTC. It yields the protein CASSFTPGTSGNYEQFF.

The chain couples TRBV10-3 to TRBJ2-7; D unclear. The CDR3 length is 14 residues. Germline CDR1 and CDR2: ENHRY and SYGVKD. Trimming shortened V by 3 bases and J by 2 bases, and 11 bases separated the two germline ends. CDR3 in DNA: TGTGCCATCAGTGAACCAGACACCACCTACGAGCAGTACTTC. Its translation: CAISEPDTTYEQYF.

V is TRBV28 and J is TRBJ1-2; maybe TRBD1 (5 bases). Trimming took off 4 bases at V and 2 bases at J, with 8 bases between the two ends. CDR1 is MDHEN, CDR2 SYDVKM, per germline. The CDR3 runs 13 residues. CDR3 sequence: CASSSTGNYGYTF. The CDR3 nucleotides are TGTGCCAGCAGTTCTACAGGAAACTATGGCTACACCTTC.